A selection of T cell receptor beta chains follows, all from one sample in a study of tumor-infiltrating lymphocytes in primary liver carcinoma. TCRdb recomputed calls from the multiplex PCR reads with MiXCR, one row per CDR3 protein. The data hold 100,000 to 150,000 distinct CDR3 sequences, with under 65% observed a single time. Sample: liver tumor tissue from sampling region 3. These receptors came from a woman aged 55-75 years with primary liver carcinoma and hepatitis B virus infection. The CDR3 runs from the conserved cysteine through the conserved F or W. Each record gives: J gene, V gene, clone size, D gene, CDR3 protein, CDR3 DNA. D genes are given only for firm matches. Part of the rows lack a size; the others show once, few, many or a class for expanded clones.

J: TRBJ1-1
V: TRBV11-3
size: .
D: .
CDR3: CASSPIGQTEAFF
DNA: TGTGCCAGTAGCCCTATCGGGCAGACTGAAGCTTTCTTT

J: TRBJ1-1
V: TRBV28
size: once
D: .
CDR3: CASVASLSQGTEAFF
DNA: TGTGCCAGCGTGGCGTCGCTCAGCCAGGGCACTGAAGCTTTCTTT

J: TRBJ2-1
V: TRBV12-3/TRBV12-4
size: .
D: .
CDR3: CAGCSGVHNEHFF
DNA: TGTGCCGGCTGTTCAGGGGTTCACAATGAGCACTTCTTC

J: TRBJ2-7
V: TRBV11-2
size: .
D: .
CDR3: CASSRFSVGAYEQYF
DNA: TGTGCCAGCAGCAGATTTAGCGTGGGTGCCTACGAGCAGTATTTC

J: TRBJ2-6
V: TRBV6-5
size: many
D: .
CDR3: CASSRDSPLGGANVLTF
DNA: TGTGCCAGCAGCCGGGACTCCCCTTTAGGTGGGGCCAACGTCCTGACTTTC

J: TRBJ2-1
V: TRBV6-5
size: .
D: TRBD1
CDR3: CASRSTGTGVINEQLF
DNA: TGTGCCAGCCGAAGTACCGGGACAGGGGTCATCAATGAGCAGCTCTTC

J: TRBJ2-1
V: TRBV14
size: few
D: .
CDR3: CASSQPQTSRSYNGQFF
DNA: TGTGCCAGCAGCCAGCCCCAAACTAGCAGATCCTACAATGGGCAGTTCTTC

J: TRBJ2-7
V: TRBV11-2
size: .
D: TRBD2
CDR3: CASSLGASGATREQYF
DNA: TGTGCCAGCAGCTTAGGGGCTAGCGGGGCAACGCGCGAGCAGTACTTC

J: TRBJ2-2
V: TRBV24-1
size: .
D: TRBD2
CDR3: CATSDPGGEGVSGELFF
DNA: TGTGCCACCAGTGACCCCGGGGGGGAGGGAGTCTCCGGGGAGCTGTTTTTT

J: TRBJ2-2
V: TRBV11-2
size: .
D: TRBD2
CDR3: CASSFLAGVSTGEPLF
DNA: TGTGCCAGCAGCTTCCTAGCGGGAGTGAGCACCGGGGAGCCTCTTTTT

J: TRBJ2-5
V: TRBV11-2
size: .
D: .
CDR3: CASNLSGTQYF
DNA: TGTGCCAGCAACTTAAGTGGGACCCAGTACTTC

J: TRBJ1-5
V: TRBV28
size: few
D: .
CDR3: CASRAGPSNQPQHF
DNA: TGTGCCAGCAGAGCGGGACCCAGCAATCAGCCCCAGCATTTT

J: TRBJ2-1
V: TRBV11-2
size: medium-sized
D: .
CDR3: CASSLRRYNEQFF
DNA: TGTGCCAGCAGCTTAAGAAGGTACAATGAGCAGTTCTTC

J: TRBJ2-3
V: TRBV6-2/TRBV6-3
size: .
D: TRBD1
CDR3: CASSYGTGVLRCSTDTQYF
DNA: TGTGCCAGCAGTTACGGGACAGGGGTTCTTCGATGCAGCACAGATACGCAGTATTTC

J: TRBJ1-1
V: TRBV14
size: .
D: .
CDR3: CASSQDPRSRNRYMDTEAFF
DNA: TGTGCCAGCAGCCAAGACCCAAGATCCCGAAACAGGTACATGGACACTGAAGCTTTCTTT

J: TRBJ2-2
V: TRBV2
size: few
D: .
CDR3: CATTGIRNTGELFF
DNA: TGTGCCACTACAGGGATTCGGAACACCGGGGAGCTGTTTTTT

J: TRBJ2-1
V: TRBV7-3
size: .
D: TRBD2
CDR3: CASSPTSGTLNEQFF
DNA: TGTGCCAGCAGCCCCACTAGCGGGACTCTCAATGAGCAGTTCTTC

J: TRBJ2-7
V: TRBV10-2
size: many
D: .
CDR3: CASGTEPSYEQYF
DNA: TGCGCCAGCGGGACTGAGCCATCCTACGAGCAGTACTTC

J: TRBJ2-7
V: TRBV11-2
size: .
D: .
CDR3: CGSSLEWWQVHEQYF
DNA: TGTGGCAGCAGCTTAGAGTGGTGGCAGGTCCACGAGCAGTACTTC

J: TRBJ1-6
V: TRBV6-5
size: .
D: .
CDR3: CVSSYRVGSLSYNSPLHF
DNA: TGTGTCAGCAGTTACCGAGTAGGGAGCCTCTCCTATAATTCACCCCTCCACTTT

J: TRBJ2-7
V: TRBV11-2
size: .
D: .
CDR3: CTSSLNRGTSYEQYF
DNA: TGTACCAGTAGCCTTAATCGGGGAACCTCCTACGAGCAGTACTTC

J: TRBJ2-2
V: TRBV12-3/TRBV12-4
size: .
D: .
CDR3: CTSSRQIAGELFF
DNA: TGTACCAGCAGCCGACAGATCGCCGGGGAGCTGTTTTTT

J: TRBJ1-1
V: TRBV6-5
size: .
D: .
CDR3: CASGPRGNTEVFF
DNA: TGTGCCAGCGGTCCCAGGGGAAACACTGAAGTTTTCTTT

J: TRBJ2-7
V: TRBV29-1
size: many
D: .
CDR3: CSVDSGNPPYEQYF
DNA: TGCAGCGTTGATTCCGGTAATCCTCCCTACGAGCAGTACTTC

J: TRBJ2-7
V: TRBV5-1
size: many
D: TRBD1
CDR3: CASSLSGQGLEQYF
DNA: TGCGCCAGCAGCTTGTCAGGACAGGGTCTCGAGCAGTACTTC

J: TRBJ2-3
V: TRBV6-5
size: .
D: .
CDR3: CVSSSLGAQYF
DNA: TGTGTCAGCAGTTCGCTGGGTGCGCAGTATTTT

J: TRBJ2-1
V: TRBV11-3
size: .
D: .
CDR3: CANSSGSNGQSF
DNA: TGTGCCAACAGTTCAGGTTCCAATGGGCAGTCCTTC

J: TRBJ2-7
V: TRBV4-2
size: .
D: .
CDR3: CANSRIDGVNEQYF
DNA: TGTGCCAACAGCCGGATCGACGGAGTAAATGAGCAGTACTTC

J: TRBJ1-2
V: TRBV11-1
size: .
D: .
CDR3: CASNQGRRSYTF
DNA: TGTGCCAGCAACCAGGGACGTCGGAGCTACACCTTC

J: TRBJ2-1
V: TRBV11-2
size: .
D: TRBD1
CDR3: CASSLFSDRGSYNGQIF
DNA: TGTGCCAGCAGCTTATTCTCTGACAGGGGATCCTACAACGGGCAGATCTTC

J: TRBJ2-7
V: TRBV18
size: few
D: TRBD2
CDR3: CASSLAGAAYEQYF
DNA: TGTGCCAGTTCCTTAGCGGGAGCGGCCTACGAGCAGTACTTC

J: TRBJ1-1
V: TRBV11-3
size: few
D: .
CDR3: CASSRSGTITFF
DNA: TGTGCCAGCAGCCGGAGCGGGACTATAACTTTCTTT

J: TRBJ2-2
V: TRBV18
size: many
D: .
CDR3: CASRNRSGELFF
DNA: TGTGCCAGCAGGAATCGTTCCGGGGAGCTGTTTTTT

J: TRBJ2-1
V: TRBV12-3/TRBV12-4
size: .
D: TRBD2
CDR3: CASTDQREGDEQFF
DNA: TGTGCCAGCACCGATCAGCGGGAGGGCGATGAGCAGTTCTTC

J: TRBJ1-2
V: TRBV7-8
size: .
D: .
CDR3: CACGLMGGAGNYGYTF
DNA: TGTGCCTGCGGCTTAATGGGAGGGGCAGGGAACTATGGCTACACCTTC

J: TRBJ1-1
V: TRBV11-3
size: many
D: TRBD1
CDR3: CASSPLLRTGEQRANLNTEAFF
DNA: TGTGCCAGCAGCCCTTTATTGAGGACAGGAGAACAAAGGGCCAACTTGAACACTGAAGCTTTCTTT

J: TRBJ2-1
V: TRBV11-1
size: .
D: .
CDR3: CASSAGGHNEQFF
DNA: TGTGCCAGCAGTGCTGGGGGCCACAACGAGCAGTTCTTC

J: TRBJ2-1
V: TRBV11-2
size: .
D: .
CDR3: CTISLLSGPGINNEQFF
DNA: TGTACCATCAGCTTACTGAGCGGCCCAGGGATCAACAATGAGCAGTTCTTC

J: TRBJ2-5
V: TRBV7-8
size: many
D: .
CDR3: CASSLSGSRETQYF
DNA: TGTGCCAGCAGCTTAAGTGGTAGTCGGGAGACCCAGTACTTC

J: TRBJ1-1
V: TRBV5-5
size: .
D: .
CDR3: CAGRPLPVRNTEAFF
DNA: TGTGCCGGCAGGCCCCTCCCCGTCAGGAACACTGAAGCTTTCTTT

J: TRBJ2-6
V: TRBV11-2
size: once
D: TRBD2
CDR3: CASSSNTRGLAVYGANVPTF
DNA: TGTGCCAGCAGCTCCAACACACGGGGACTAGCGGTCTATGGGGCCAACGTCCCGACTTTC

J: TRBJ2-1
V: TRBV12-3/TRBV12-4
size: .
D: .
CDR3: CASSPGDRFYNEQFF
DNA: TGTGCCAGCAGCCCCGGGGATAGATTCTACAATGAGCAGTTCTTC

J: TRBJ2-1
V: TRBV14
size: many
D: .
CDR3: CASSQRQLNEQFF
DNA: TGTGCCAGCAGCCAACGACAGCTGAATGAGCAGTTCTTC

J: TRBJ2-3
V: TRBV5-4
size: .
D: TRBD2
CDR3: CVSSRTSGGTDTQYF
DNA: TGTGTCAGCAGCCGTACTAGCGGAGGCACAGATACGCAGTATTTT

J: TRBJ2-2
V: TRBV11-1
size: .
D: .
CDR3: CASSARPFLVNTGGLLF
DNA: TGTGCCAGCAGCGCCCGGCCATTCCTAGTTAACACCGGGGGGCTGCTCTTT

J: TRBJ1-5
V: TRBV28
size: many
D: .
CDR3: CASSFLDGRNQPQHF
DNA: TGTGCCAGCAGTTTCCTGGACGGGCGGAATCAGCCCCAGCATTTT

J: TRBJ2-7
V: TRBV6-5
size: many
D: .
CDR3: CASRNRRAYEQYF
DNA: TGTGCCAGCAGGAACAGGCGGGCCTACGAGCAGTACTTC

J: TRBJ2-5
V: TRBV10-3
size: many
D: .
CDR3: CAISEAGGARPTQYF
DNA: TGTGCCATCAGTGAAGCTGGGGGGGCCAGGCCGACCCAGTACTTC

J: TRBJ2-7
V: TRBV5-5
size: .
D: TRBD1
CDR3: CASSMSWTGSYEQYF
DNA: TGTGCCAGCAGCATGTCCTGGACAGGTTCCTACGAGCAATACTTC

J: TRBJ2-1
V: TRBV4-1
size: .
D: TRBD2
CDR3: CASTLAGPYNEQLF
DNA: TGCGCCAGCACCCTAGCGGGACCCTACAATGAACAGCTCTTC

J: TRBJ2-3
V: TRBV14
size: many
D: .
CDR3: CASSQDRLPKDTQYF
DNA: TGTGCCAGCAGCCAAGATAGACTACCCAAGGATACGCAGTATTTT

J: TRBJ2-3
V: TRBV6-1
size: .
D: .
CDR3: CASRTQRTSTDTQYF
DNA: TGTGCCAGCAGAACCCAACGGACTAGCACAGATACGCAGTATTTT

J: TRBJ2-3
V: TRBV29-1
size: many
D: .
CDR3: CSTNTDTQYF
DNA: TGCAGCACTAACACAGATACGCAGTATTTT

J: TRBJ2-1
V: TRBV11-2
size: .
D: TRBD2
CDR3: CASSLLNDGGNGQFF
DNA: TGTGCCAGCAGCTTACTTAATGACGGGGGGAATGGGCAGTTCTTC

J: TRBJ2-3
V: TRBV18
size: few
D: .
CDR3: CASLNTDTQYF
DNA: TGTGCCAGCTTAAACACAGATACGCAGTATTTT

J: TRBJ2-1
V: TRBV4-1
size: .
D: .
CDR3: CASSQATGPENEQFF
DNA: TGCGCCAGCAGTCAAGCCACAGGGCCGGAGAATGAGCAGTTCTTC

J: TRBJ2-3
V: TRBV7-8
size: .
D: .
CDR3: CAGSLAGIGSTDTQYF
DNA: TGTGCCGGCAGCTTAGCTGGGATAGGGAGCACAGATACGCAGTATTTT

J: TRBJ1-4
V: TRBV4-1
size: .
D: .
CDR3: CASSQDLYRFNEKIFF
DNA: TGCGCCAGCAGCCAAGATCTCTATAGGTTCAATGAAAAAATATTTTTT